Listed here are 16 T cell receptor beta chains from one sample, sequenced in a study of blood T cell repertoires in COVID-19. TCRdb's table, derived via immunoSEQ multiplex PCR, lists solely in-frame clones and lacks some. The sample includes under 300,000 clones, about nine tenths of them seen just once. Sequencing was carried out using peripheral blood. The receptors shown here come from a woman aged 40 to 50 who had recovered from COVID-19.

The chain uses TRBV24-1 and TRBJ2-7, with unresolved D. The length of the CDR3 is 12 residues. CDR1 and CDR2 from the germline V gene are KGHDR and SFDVKD. V lost 4 bases to trimming and J lost 3 bases, with 6 bases between them. The CDR3, as DNA: TGTGCCACCAGTGACACTAACTACGAGCAGTACTTC. Protein: CATSDTNYEQYF.

DNA for the CDR3: TGTGCCAGCAGCCCGGGACTAGCCATCAATGAGCAGTTCTTC. Its protein product is CASSPGLAINEQFF. The chain recombines TRBV7-9 with TRBJ2-1, with 9 bases aligning to TRBD2. The CDR3 runs to 14 residues. Losses at the gene ends were 5 bases for V and 6 bases for J; bases not matched to a gene: 5. Germline lookup yields CDR1 SEHNR and CDR2 FQNEAQ (reference sequence).

This rearrangement joins TRBV5-1 to TRBJ1-2; 7 nucleotides align to TRBD1. Per the germline V gene, CDR1 is SGHRS and CDR2 is YFSETQ. V dropped 4 bases and J dropped 5; count of bases not matched to a gene: 11. CDR3 length: 15 amino acids. In nucleotides, the CDR3 is TGCGCCAGCAGCCCCGGACAGGCCGAGGGTTATGGCTACACCTTC. It specifies CASSPGQAEGYGYTF.

The sample holds a few counts of this clone. This chain uses TRBV2 with TRBJ2-2; 7 bases are shared with TRBD2. The germline V gene has CDR1 SNHLY and CDR2 FYNNEI. J gave up 0 bases and V 6 bases, and 7 bases lay outside the gene matches. The CDR3 runs 16 residues. Here the CDR3 DNA reads TGTGCCAGCAGAAATGACCTAGCGGCGAACACCGGGGAGCTGTTTTTT. Translating gives CASRNDLAANTGELFF.

V and J are TRBV6-1 and TRBJ2-1; 8 bases line up with TRBD2. Germline V CDR1 and CDR2: MNHNS, SASEGT. CDR3 length: 16 amino acids. The V and J ends lost 2 bases and 1 base, in that order; junction bases with no gene match: 4. CDR3 region: CASSELLAASYNEQFF. CDR3 sequence (DNA): TGTGCCAGCAGTGAATTACTAGCGGCTTCCTACAATGAGCAGTTCTTC.

The chain recombines TRBV18 with TRBJ2-1, with D possibly matching TRBD2 (6 bases). V gave up 4 bases and J gave up 5 bases, with 21 bases separating them. The CDR3 has 17 amino acids. Per the germline V gene, CDR1 is KGHSH and CDR2 is LQKENI. The CDR3 region has the DNA TGTGCCAGCTCACAAAGGACTACTGTAGGAAGTGACAATGAGCAGTTCTTC. The encoded protein is CASSQRTTVGSDNEQFF.

The gene calls are TRBV28 and TRBJ1-3; 7 bases line up with TRBD1. The CDR3 length is 15 residues. Germline V gene lookup returns CDR1 MDHEN and CDR2 SYDVKM. With 5 bases clipped from V and 3 bases from J, the junction kept 7 bases outside the gene matches. CDR3 loop: CASSGRQGGGNTIYF. The CDR3 nucleotides read TGTGCCAGCAGTGGCAGACAGGGCGGTGGAAACACCATATATTTT.

The J gene is TRBJ2-3, the V gene TRBV12-3 or TRBV12-4; TRBD2 is a possible D gene (5 bases). V lost 1 base, J lost 11 bases, and 10 bases lay in between. The CDR3 loop spans 12 amino acids. The CDR3 spells CASSLGWTLQYF. The CDR3 bases are TGTGCCAGCAGTTTAGGGTGGACTTTGCAGTATTTT.

About this clone itself: This sample includes further DNA sequences coding for the same CDR3. The J gene is TRBJ2-2, the V gene TRBV2, with TRBD1 matching 8 bases. V was clipped by 4 bases and J by 5 bases; unmatched bases: 0. CDR3 length: 13 residues. Germline V gene data show CDR1 as SNHLY and CDR2 as FYNNEI. CDR3 nucleotides: TGTGCCAGCAGTGGGACAGGGACCGGGGAGCTGTTTTTT. Translated, it gives CASSGTGTGELFF.

The chain employs TRBV5-1 and TRBJ2-6; 10 nucleotides align to TRBD1. This CDR3 region has 17 residues. The V segment lost 2 bases and the J segment 0 bases; nucleotides outside the gene matches: 2. Germline values: CDR1 SGHRS, CDR2 YFSETQ. The CDR3 is CASSFRDRGSGANVLTF. CDR3 DNA: TGCGCCAGCAGCTTCCGGGACAGGGGCTCTGGGGCCAACGTCCTGACTTTC.

CDR3 loop: CASSDTMVRTDTQYF. CDR3 nucleotide sequence: TGTGCCAGCAGTGATACCATGGTGAGAACAGATACGCAGTATTTT. The rearrangement links TRBV25-1 to TRBJ2-3; D unresolved. CDR3 length: 15 residues. Trimming took off 3 bases at V and 3 bases at J, with 13 bases between the two ends. CDR1 MGHDK and CDR2 SYGVNS come from the germline V gene.

The CDR3 DNA sequence: TGTGCCAGCAGCCCCACTACAGGACAGGGACTCGCTTCCTACGAGCAGTACTTC. This sequence encodes CASSPTTGQGLASYEQYF. The rearrangement joins TRBV5-8 to TRBJ2-7, with 8 bases fitting TRBD1. CDR1 is SGHTS, CDR2 YDEGEE, per germline. The V segment lost 4 bases and the J segment 1 base; nucleotides outside the gene matches: 16. The CDR3 has 18 residues.

This clone appeared a few times. This rearrangement joins TRBV19 to TRBJ1-1; the match to TRBD1 covers 12 bases. V gave up 4 bases and J gave up 4 bases; unmatched junction bases: 16. This CDR3 has 19 residues. Germline V CDR1 and CDR2: LNHDA, SQIVND (reference sequence). CDR3 DNA sequence: TGTGCCAGTAGTACCAGATCTGGGGGGACAGGGGGCAGGGGCACTGAAGCTTTCTTT. Translation gives CASSTRSGGTGGRGTEAFF.

The gene calls are TRBV14 and TRBJ1-2; D unresolved. This CDR3 spans 13 amino acids. V shed 1 base and J shed 13 bases, with 16 bases lying between them. Germline-derived CDR1 and CDR2 are SGHDN and FVKESK. CDR3 nucleotide sequence: TGTGCCAGCAGCCAAGGCTCGATGAGGGTTTCCACCTTC. Protein: CASSQGSMRVSTF.

The gene calls are TRBV19 and TRBJ1-1; 7 bases line up with TRBD1. Per germline, CDR1 LNHDA and CDR2 SQIVND (reference sequence). V was pared by 1 base and J by 7 bases, with 6 bases of the junction left unmatched. This CDR3 region has 14 residues. The CDR3 region has the DNA TGTGCCAGTAGTATAGCGGGAGGGGACAGTGAAGCTTTCTTT. Its protein product is CASSIAGGDSEAFF.

The V gene is TRBV6-6, the J gene TRBJ2-1; 12 bases align to TRBD2. Trimming removed 8 bases from V and 5 bases from J; junction bases left unmatched: 1. This CDR3 is 13 amino acids long. The V gene's germline CDR1 is MNHNY and CDR2 SVGAGI (reference sequence). The chain's CDR3 is CASRLAGDNEQFF. The CDR3 coding sequence is TGTGCCAGCCGACTAGCGGGAGACAATGAGCAGTTCTTC.